This T cell receptor beta chain was retrieved from a study of blood T cell repertoires in COVID-19. Study-level information: Acute-phase and convalescent COVID-19 samples originated in the United States, Italy and Spain. In each case, the material was cDNA or gDNA derived from T cells, B-cell-depleted T cells, or PBMCs.

Germline CDR1 and CDR2: SGHNT and YYREEE (reference sequence). The trim removed 3 bases at V and 4 bases at J, leaving 3 bases unmatched. The CDR3 runs to 15 residues. The authors' processing: Reference gene primer amplification in the assay estimated nucleated cell counts. Assay used: immunoSEQ multiplex PCR; TCRdb lists only in-frame clones, some missing. V, J and clone size reflect that table, while D and trimming were determined from the DNA. The sample records about 200,000 clones, roughly 85% being singletons. The sequencing input was peripheral blood. This chain connects TRBV5-4 to TRBJ1-5; TRBD1 matches 11 bases. This TCR was recovered from a man aged 30 to 39 who had recovered from COVID-19. The CDR3 coding sequence is TGTGCCAGCAGCTGGGGGACAGGGGGGAATCAGCCCCAGCATTTT. As protein: CASSWGTGGNQPQHF. Supplemented by reference TRBV5-4 and TRBJ1-5, the full variable domain reads ETGVTQSPTHLIKTRGQQVTLRCSSQSGHNTVSWYQQALGQGPQFIFQYYREEENGRGNFPPRFSGLQFPNYSSELNVNALELDDSALYLCASSWGTGGNQPQHFGDGTRLSIL.